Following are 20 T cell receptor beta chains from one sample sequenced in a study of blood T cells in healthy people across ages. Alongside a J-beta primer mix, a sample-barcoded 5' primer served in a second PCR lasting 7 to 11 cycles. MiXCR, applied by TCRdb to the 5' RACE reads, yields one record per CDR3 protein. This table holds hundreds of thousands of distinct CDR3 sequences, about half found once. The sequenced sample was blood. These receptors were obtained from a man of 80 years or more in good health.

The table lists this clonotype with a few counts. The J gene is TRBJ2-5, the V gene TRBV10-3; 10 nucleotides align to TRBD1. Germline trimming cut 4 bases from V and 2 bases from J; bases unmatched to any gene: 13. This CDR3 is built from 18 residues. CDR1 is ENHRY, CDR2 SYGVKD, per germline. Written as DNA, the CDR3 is TGTGCCATCAGTGGTAATTCTGGGGGGACAGGGGTTCAAGAGACCCAGTACTTC. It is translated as CAISGNSGGTGVQETQYF.

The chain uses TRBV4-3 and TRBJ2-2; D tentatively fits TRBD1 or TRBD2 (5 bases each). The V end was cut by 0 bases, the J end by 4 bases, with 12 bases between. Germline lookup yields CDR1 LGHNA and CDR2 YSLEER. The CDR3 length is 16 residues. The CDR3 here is CASSQDGTSGTGELFF. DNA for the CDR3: TGCGCCAGCAGCCAAGACGGGACCTCGGGCACCGGGGAGCTGTTTTTT.

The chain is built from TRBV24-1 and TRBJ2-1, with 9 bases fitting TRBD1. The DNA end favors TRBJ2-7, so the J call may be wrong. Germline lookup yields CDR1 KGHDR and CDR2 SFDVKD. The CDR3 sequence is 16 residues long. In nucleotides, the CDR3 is TGTGCCACCAGTGATGTCGGGACAGGGTCCTACAATGAGCAGTACTTC. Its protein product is CATSDVGTGSYNEQYF.

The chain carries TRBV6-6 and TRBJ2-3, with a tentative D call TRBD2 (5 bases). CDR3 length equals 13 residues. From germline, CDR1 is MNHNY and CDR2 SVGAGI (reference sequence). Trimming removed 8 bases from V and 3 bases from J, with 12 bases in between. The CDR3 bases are TGTGCCAGCGGCGCGGGCTGGACAGATACGCAGTATTTT. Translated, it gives CASGAGWTDTQYF.

CDR3 region: CSANARLVTDTQYF. In DNA, the CDR3 is TGCAGTGCTAACGCAAGATTGGTCACAGATACGCAGTATTTT. This chain connects TRBV20-1 to TRBJ2-3; D gene ambiguous. Germline V gives CDR1 DFQATT, CDR2 SNEGSKA (reference sequence). Deletions cut 4 bases from V and 2 bases from J, with 13 bases between. CDR3 size: 14 residues.

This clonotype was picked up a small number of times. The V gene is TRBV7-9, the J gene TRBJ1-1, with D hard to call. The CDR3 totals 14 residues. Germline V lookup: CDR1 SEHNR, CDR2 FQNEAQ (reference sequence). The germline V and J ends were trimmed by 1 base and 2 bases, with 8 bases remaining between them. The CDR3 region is CASSLEIGNTEAFF. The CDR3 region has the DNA TGTGCCAGCAGCTTAGAGATCGGAAACACTGAAGCTTTCTTT.

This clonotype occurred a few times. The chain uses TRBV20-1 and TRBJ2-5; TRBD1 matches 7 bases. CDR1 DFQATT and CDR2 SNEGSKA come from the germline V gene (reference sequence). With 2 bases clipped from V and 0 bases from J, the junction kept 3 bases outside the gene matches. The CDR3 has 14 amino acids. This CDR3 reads CSARSTGNQETQYF. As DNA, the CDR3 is TGCAGTGCTAGATCGACAGGGAACCAAGAGACCCAGTACTTC.

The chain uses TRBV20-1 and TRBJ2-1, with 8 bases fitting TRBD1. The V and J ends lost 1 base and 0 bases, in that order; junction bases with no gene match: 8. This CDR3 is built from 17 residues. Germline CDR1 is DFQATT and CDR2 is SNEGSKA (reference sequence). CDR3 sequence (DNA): TGCAGTGCTAGAGGGGACACAGGGGGGATCTCCTACAATGAGCAGTTCTTC. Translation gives CSARGDTGGISYNEQFF.

CDR3 DNA sequence: TGTGCCAGCAGCCAGGGGGGAAACATTCAGTACTTC. Translated, it gives CASSQGGNIQYF. The genes are TRBV3-1 and TRBJ2-4, with TRBD2 as a possible D gene (6 bases). The V and J ends lost 3 bases and 6 bases respectively, with 6 bases between them. The CDR3 spans 12 residues. Per germline, CDR1 LGHDT and CDR2 YNNKEL (reference sequence).

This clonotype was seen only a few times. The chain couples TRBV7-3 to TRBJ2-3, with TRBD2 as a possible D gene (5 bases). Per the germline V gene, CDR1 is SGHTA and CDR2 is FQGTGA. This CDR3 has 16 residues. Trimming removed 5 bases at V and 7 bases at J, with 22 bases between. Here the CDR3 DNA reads TGTGCCAGCAGCCCCCTTGGACTGCTCGATCCATATACGCAGTATTTT. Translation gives CASSPLGLLDPYTQYF.

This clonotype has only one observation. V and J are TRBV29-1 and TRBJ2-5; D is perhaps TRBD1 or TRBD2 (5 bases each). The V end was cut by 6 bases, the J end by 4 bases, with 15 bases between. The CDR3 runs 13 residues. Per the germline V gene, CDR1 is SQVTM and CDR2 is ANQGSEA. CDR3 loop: CSVRRGSGETQYF. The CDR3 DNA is TGCAGCGTGCGACGGGGCTCGGGAGAGACCCAGTACTTC.

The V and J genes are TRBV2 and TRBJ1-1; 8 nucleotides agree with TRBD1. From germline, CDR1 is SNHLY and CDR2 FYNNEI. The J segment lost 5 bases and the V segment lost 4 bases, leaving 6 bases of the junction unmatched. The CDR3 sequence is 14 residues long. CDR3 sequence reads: CASSGNRGSTEAFF. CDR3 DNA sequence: TGTGCCAGCAGTGGAAACAGGGGGTCAACTGAAGCTTTCTTT.

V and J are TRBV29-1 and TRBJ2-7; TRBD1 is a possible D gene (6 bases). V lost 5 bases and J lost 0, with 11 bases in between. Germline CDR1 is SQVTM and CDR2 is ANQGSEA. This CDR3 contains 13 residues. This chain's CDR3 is CSVQGQSSYEQYF. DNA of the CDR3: TGCAGCGTTCAGGGACAAAGCTCCTACGAGCAGTACTTC.

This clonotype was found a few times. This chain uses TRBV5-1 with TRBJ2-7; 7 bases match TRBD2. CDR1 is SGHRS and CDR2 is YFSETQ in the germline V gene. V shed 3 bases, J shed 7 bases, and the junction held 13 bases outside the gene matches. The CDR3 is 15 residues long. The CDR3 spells CASSSAGTDYNEQYF. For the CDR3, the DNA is TGCGCCAGCAGCTCAGCGGGAACCGATTACAATGAGCAGTACTTC.

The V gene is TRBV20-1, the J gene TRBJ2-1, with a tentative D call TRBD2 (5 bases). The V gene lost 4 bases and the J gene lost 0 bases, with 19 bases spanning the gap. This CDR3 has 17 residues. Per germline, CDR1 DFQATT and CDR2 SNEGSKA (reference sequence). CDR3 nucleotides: TGCAGTGCTATCGGAGTGGGAGCGATTAGCTCCTACAATGAGCAGTTCTTC. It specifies CSAIGVGAISSYNEQFF.

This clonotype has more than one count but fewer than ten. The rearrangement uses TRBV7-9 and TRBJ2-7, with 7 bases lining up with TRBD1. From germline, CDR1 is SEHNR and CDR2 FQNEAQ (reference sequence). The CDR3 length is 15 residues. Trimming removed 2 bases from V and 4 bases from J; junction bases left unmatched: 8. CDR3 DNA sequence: TGTGCCAGCAGCTTAACCGGGACAGTCAAGTACGAGCAGTACTTC. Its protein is CASSLTGTVKYEQYF.

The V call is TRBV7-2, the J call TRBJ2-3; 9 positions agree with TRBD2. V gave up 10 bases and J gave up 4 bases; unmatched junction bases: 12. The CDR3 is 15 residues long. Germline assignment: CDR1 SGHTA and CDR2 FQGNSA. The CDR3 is CATLSQSGRSDTQYF. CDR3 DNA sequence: TGTGCCACCCTAAGCCAAAGCGGGAGGTCAGATACGCAGTATTTT.

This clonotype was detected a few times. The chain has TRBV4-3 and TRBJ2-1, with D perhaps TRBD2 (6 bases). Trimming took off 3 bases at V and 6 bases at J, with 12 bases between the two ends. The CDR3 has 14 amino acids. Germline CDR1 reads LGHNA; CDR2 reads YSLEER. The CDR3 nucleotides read TGCGCCAGCAGCCATTCGGGAGTTACCAATGAGCAGTTCTTC. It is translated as CASSHSGVTNEQFF.

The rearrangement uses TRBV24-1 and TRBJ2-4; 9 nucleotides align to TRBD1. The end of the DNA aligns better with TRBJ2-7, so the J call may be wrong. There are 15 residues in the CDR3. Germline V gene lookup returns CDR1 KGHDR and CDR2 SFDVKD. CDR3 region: CATSPPGQGPYEQYF. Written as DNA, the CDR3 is TGTGCCACCAGTCCCCCGGGACAGGGCCCCTACGAGCAGTACTTC.

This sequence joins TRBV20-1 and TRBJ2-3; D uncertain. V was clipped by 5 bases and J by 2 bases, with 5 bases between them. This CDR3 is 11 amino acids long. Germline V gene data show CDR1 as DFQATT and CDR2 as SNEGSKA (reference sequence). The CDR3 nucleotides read TGCAGTGCTGCTAACACAGATACGCAGTATTTT. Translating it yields CSAANTDTQYF.